These 17 T cell receptor beta chains share one sample of origin, sequenced in a study of post-analysis software for immune sequencing data. Researchers reported that TCR beta cDNA libraries carried unique molecular identifiers. TCRdb ran MiXCR on the PCR reads and lists one entry per CDR3 protein. This repertoire shows about 160,000 distinct CDR3 sequences, around 36% found once; its top ten account for over 25%. The sample in question was blood, obtained after autologous hematopoietic stem cell transplantation. The receptors derive from a girl between 5 and 17 years old with multiple sclerosis.

This rearrangement joins TRBV11-2 to TRBJ2-7; either TRBD1 or TRBD2 may supply D (5 bases each). The germline CDR1 and CDR2 sequences are SGHAT and FQNNGV. V lost 2 bases and J lost 6, with 17 bases in between. This CDR3 spans 15 amino acids. CDR3 region: CASSLRGAGWGEQYF. The CDR3 DNA sequence: TGTGCCAGCAGCTTAAGAGGGGCGGGCTGGGGCGAGCAGTACTTC. Complete variable domain (other parts from reference TRBV11-2 and TRBJ2-7): EAGVAQSPRYKIIEKRQSVAFWCNPISGHATLYWYQQILGQGPKLLIQFQNNGVVDDSQLPKDRFSAERLKGVDSTLKIQPAKLEDSAVYLCASSLRGAGWGEQYFGPGTRLTVT.

This clonotype was detected ten times or more. The V call is TRBV7-6, the J call TRBJ2-3; TRBD2 matches 9 bases. With V trimmed by 3 bases and J by 4 bases, 17 bases remained unmatched. In germline, CDR1 is SGHVS, CDR2 FNYEAQ. This CDR3 contains 19 residues. In nucleotides, the CDR3 is TGTGCCAGCAGCTTGGGGCTAGGCTTCAGGGCGGGAGGGCCAGATACGCAGTATTTT. Amino acids: CASSLGLGFRAGGPDTQYF.

The chain carries TRBV20-1 and TRBJ2-3, with D maybe TRBD2 (5 bases). Trimming cost V 4 bases and J 5 bases, with 16 bases left between them. Germline CDR1 DFQATT, CDR2 SNEGSKA (reference sequence). This CDR3 comprises 14 residues. DNA for the CDR3: TGCAGTGCTACCTCGACTATCCCCCTAGATACGCAGTATTTT. Translation gives CSATSTIPLDTQYF.

V is TRBV20-1 and J is TRBJ2-1; 8 bases match TRBD2. Germline loops: CDR1 DFQATT, CDR2 SNEGSKA (reference sequence). The CDR3 is made up of 17 amino acids. V was pared by 0 bases and J by 7 bases, with 14 bases of the junction left unmatched. The CDR3 coding sequence is TGCAGTGCTAGAGATGAGCTGAACGGGGGGGCGTGGAATGAGCAGTTCTTC. This translates into CSARDELNGGAWNEQFF.

This clonotype was observed a handful of times. This CDR3 is CASSNGYPQETQYF. CDR3 coding DNA: TGTGCCAGCAGCAACGGGTATCCCCAAGAGACCCAGTACTTC. The rearrangement joins TRBV2 to TRBJ2-5, with unresolved D. Germline V lookup: CDR1 SNHLY, CDR2 FYNNEI. The V end was cut by 6 bases, the J end by 1 base, with 12 bases between. The CDR3 sequence is 14 residues long.

The chain is built from TRBV30 and TRBJ2-5; D gene uncertain. Looked up from germline, CDR1 is GTSNPN and CDR2 is SVGIG (reference sequence). This CDR3 contains 11 residues. The V gene lost 0 bases and the J gene lost 5 bases, with 4 bases spanning the gap. The CDR3 DNA follows: TGTGCCTGGAGTGTAGGGGAGACCCAGTACTTC. This translates into CAWSVGETQYF. The full variable domain, rest sourced from reference TRBV30 and TRBJ2-5, is SQTIHQWPATLVQPVGSPLSLECTVEGTSNPNLYWYRQAAGRGLQLLFYSVGIGQISSEVPQNLSASRPQDRQFILSSKKLLLSDSGFYLCAWSVGETQYFGPGTRLLVL.

In its sample, this clonotype was seen a few times. This chain uses TRBV7-3 with TRBJ2-1; weak D call: TRBD2 (6 bases). Germline V gene sequence: CDR1 SGHTA, CDR2 FQGTGA. CDR3 length: 15 residues. V was shortened by 2 bases and J by 8 bases, with 16 bases between the two germline ends. DNA of the CDR3: TGTGCCAGCAGCTTAGCGGGACTGGTGACCGATGAGCAGTTCTTC. Its translation: CASSLAGLVTDEQFF.

V and J are TRBV4-1 and TRBJ2-5; 8 bases line up with TRBD1. After removal of 2 bases from V and 5 bases from J, the junction contained 7 bases not matched to a gene. The CDR3 spans 15 residues. Germline V lookup: CDR1 MGHRA, CDR2 YSYEKL. Here the CDR3 reads CASSQPGGFGETQYF. CDR3 coding DNA: TGCGCCAGCAGCCAACCAGGGGGCTTCGGGGAGACCCAGTACTTC.

The chain recombines TRBV7-8 with TRBJ2-1; no clear D gene. This CDR3 has 14 residues. Trimming removed 0 bases from V and 9 bases from J, with 12 bases in between. Germline values: CDR1 SGHVS, CDR2 FQNEAQ. As DNA, the CDR3 is TGTGCCAGCAGCTTAGCAAGCGTTGGCGGTGAGCAGTTCTTC. Protein product: CASSLASVGGEQFF.

This clonotype appeared many times. The chain has TRBV6-1 and TRBJ1-2, with 10 bases that match TRBD1. V shed 5 bases and J 4 bases; nucleotides not matched to a gene: 10. The length of the CDR3 is 16 residues. Germline loops: CDR1 MNHNS, CDR2 SASEGT. The CDR3 loop is CASSRRQGAAVYGYTF. Written as DNA, the CDR3 is TGTGCCAGCAGTAGAAGACAGGGGGCAGCGGTCTATGGCTACACCTTC.

The chain recombines TRBV7-9 with TRBJ2-1; 13 nucleotides agree with TRBD2. Germline CDR1 reads SEHNR; CDR2 reads FQNEAQ (reference sequence). The ends lost 3 bases at V and 10 bases at J; junction bases unmatched: 6. The CDR3 is 15 amino acids. In DNA, the CDR3 is TGTGCCAGCAGCTTCGATGCGGGACTAGCGGGGGAGCAGTTCTTC. Translated: CASSFDAGLAGEQFF. Together with reference TRBV7-9 and TRBJ2-1, the CDR3 gives the full variable domain: DTGVSQNPRHKITKRGQNVTFRCDPISEHNRLYWYRQTLGQGPEFLTYFQNEAQLEKSRLLSDRFSAERPKGSFSTLEIQRTEQGDSAMYLCASSFDAGLAGEQFFGPGTRLTVL.

The J gene is TRBJ2-3, the V gene TRBV12-3 or TRBV12-4; D may be TRBD1 (6 bases). V was trimmed by 10 bases and J by 4 bases, leaving 15 bases between them. The CDR3 runs 13 residues. CDR3 coding DNA: TGTGCCACTGGACAGTGCAAAGCAGATACGCAGTATTTT. Translating it yields CATGQCKADTQYF.

The rearrangement uses TRBV5-1 and TRBJ1-6; D remains ambiguous. V was cut by 4 bases and J by 4 bases, with 6 bases left in between. There are 13 residues in the CDR3. The germline V gene has CDR1 SGHRS and CDR2 YFSETQ. CDR3 sequence: CASSRDYNSPLHF. CDR3 DNA sequence: TGCGCCAGCAGCCGGGATTATAATTCACCCCTCCACTTT.

The chain links TRBV7-9 to TRBJ2-5; 7 bases agree with TRBD2. Germline V gene sequence: CDR1 SEHNR, CDR2 FQNEAQ (reference sequence). The CDR3 has 14 amino acids. The J segment lost 3 bases and the V segment lost 3 bases, leaving 4 bases of the junction unmatched. CDR3 bases: TGTGCCAGCAGCTTGGCTGCGGGAGAAGAGACCCAGTACTTC. This encodes CASSLAAGEETQYF.

In this sample, this clonotype turned up a few times. The J gene is TRBJ1-2, the V gene TRBV20-1; D call uncertain. CDR3 length equals 11 residues. Trimming left V 6 bases short and J 13 bases short, with 18 bases between. Germline loops: CDR1 DFQATT, CDR2 SNEGSKA (reference sequence). CDR3 in amino acids: CSAPGARKATF. The CDR3 coding sequence is TGCAGTGCCCCAGGAGCCAGGAAGGCCACCTTC.

The table lists this clonotype with many counts. The rearrangement joins TRBV4-1 to TRBJ2-3; 11 bases line up with TRBD1. There are 16 residues in the CDR3. Germline V lookup: CDR1 MGHRA, CDR2 YSYEKL. V lost 3 bases to trimming and J lost 0 bases; unmatched junction nucleotides: 2. CDR3 in amino acids: CASSQGQGVSTDTQYF. The CDR3 bases are TGCGCCAGCAGCCAGGGACAGGGGGTAAGCACAGATACGCAGTATTTT.

V usage is TRBV28 and J usage is TRBJ2-4, with 9 bases that match TRBD2. The J call may not be correct, given that the DNA end is closer to TRBJ2-5. CDR1 and CDR2 (germline): MDHEN, SYDVKM. The CDR3 has 17 residues. This chain's CDR3 is CASSLNRLAERGETQYF. As DNA, the CDR3 is TGTGCCAGCAGTTTAAACAGACTAGCGGAACGAGGAGAGACCCAGTACTTC.